This entry lists 27 T cell receptor beta chains sequenced from one sample in a study of beta chain features in type 1 diabetes. General study findings and limits: Patients with Type 1 diabetes showed moderately but significantly shorter TCRB CDR3s in all four CD4+ subsets.

What was sequenced were expressed TCRB transcripts, since all of the isolated RNA had been reverse transcribed. Sequenced by immunoSEQ multiplex PCR; TCRdb stores in-frame clones only, minus some. The sample lists about 280,000 clones; 15% were seen once. These receptors have no identified antigens. The sequencing input was naive CD4+ T cells from blood. All receptors derive from a man aged 18 to 30 with type 1 diabetes.

This clone turned up a few times. This rearrangement joins TRBV29-1 to TRBJ2-3; the D is unclear. V lost 4 bases to trimming and J lost 0 bases, with 5 bases between them. This CDR3 is 12 amino acids long. Germline CDR1 and CDR2: SQVTM and ANQGSEA. The DNA of the CDR3 is TGCAGCGTTGCCCGTAGCACAGATACGCAGTATTTT. It is translated as CSVARSTDTQYF.

This rearrangement joins TRBV18 to TRBJ1-6; D gene uncertain. This CDR3 comprises 15 residues. From germline, CDR1 is KGHSH and CDR2 LQKENI. The V gene lost 4 bases and the J gene lost 7 bases, with 14 bases spanning the gap. CDR3 nucleotides: TGTGCCAGCTCACTAATGACAAATTCAAATTCACCCCTCCACTTT. Its protein is CASSLMTNSNSPLHF.

In this sample, this clone turned up a few times. The chain links TRBV4-2 to TRBJ2-1; 8 bases are shared with TRBD2. The V segment lost 1 base and the J segment 8 bases; nucleotides outside the gene matches: 13. This CDR3 comprises 17 residues. Germline V gene lookup returns CDR1 LGHNA and CDR2 YNFKEQ. The CDR3, as DNA: TGTGCCAGCAGCCAAGGCCTTCCTCCCGGGACTAGATATGAGCAGTTCTTC. The encoded protein is CASSQGLPPGTRYEQFF.

This clone came up a few times. CDR3 residues: CASSHLDREKDEAFF. CDR3 nucleotides: TGCGCCAGCAGTCATCTCGACAGGGAAAAAGATGAAGCTTTCTTT. This chain links TRBV23-1 with TRBJ1-1, with TRBD1 matching over 7 bases. TRBV23-1 is marked as an open reading frame, function uncertain. This CDR3 has 15 residues. With 3 bases clipped from V and 7 bases from J, the junction kept 11 bases outside the gene matches.

The chain couples TRBV7-8 to TRBJ1-5; the D is unclear. The CDR3 has 15 amino acids. Germline values: CDR1 SGHVS, CDR2 FQNEAQ. V gave up 1 base and J gave up 3 bases, with 10 bases separating them. Written as DNA, the CDR3 is TGTGCCAGCAGCTTAGGAGGGAACGACAATCAGCCCCAGCATTTT. This codes for CASSLGGNDNQPQHF. The whole variable domain, remainder taken from reference TRBV7-8 and TRBJ1-5, is GAGVSQSPRYKVAKRGQDVALRCDPISGHVSLFWYQQALGQGPEFLTYFQNEAQLDKSGLPSDRFFAERPEGSVSTLKIQRTQQEDSAVYLCASSLGGNDNQPQHFGDGTRLSIL.

This clone showed up just a few times. The V and J genes are TRBV25-1 and TRBJ2-5; D gene uncertain. The CDR3 runs to 13 residues. The V and J ends lost 2 bases and 11 bases respectively, with 15 bases between them. Germline CDR1 is MGHDK and CDR2 is SYGVNS. The chain's CDR3 is CASSERGTAEQYF. The CDR3 coding sequence is TGTGCCAGCAGTGAACGTGGAACCGCGGAGCAGTACTTC.

The chain has TRBV19 and TRBJ1-1; perhaps TRBD1 as D (5 bases). The CDR3 covers 14 residues. Trimming removed 7 bases at V and 2 bases at J, with 14 bases between. Germline-derived CDR1 and CDR2 are LNHDA and SQIVND (reference sequence). In nucleotides, the CDR3 is TGTGCCAGTATGGTATGGCAGGGAAACACTGAAGCTTTCTTT. Translation gives CASMVWQGNTEAFF. The full variable domain, with the rest looked up from reference TRBV19 and TRBJ1-1, is DGGITQSPKYLFRKEGQNVTLSCEQNLNHDAMYWYRQDPGQGLRLIYYSQIVNDFQKGDIAEGYSVSREKKESFPLTVTSAQKNPTAFYLCASMVWQGNTEAFFGQGTRLTVV.

This sequence joins TRBV5-1 and TRBJ2-7; 7 nucleotides match TRBD1. CDR1 and CDR2 from the germline V gene are SGHRS and YFSETQ. There are 15 residues in the CDR3. V gave up 9 bases and J gave up 3 bases; unmatched junction bases: 15. CDR3 coding DNA: TGCGCCATTATAAAATTGAGACAGGGATACTACGAGCAGTACTTC. Amino acid sequence: CAIIKLRQGYYEQYF.

The chain joins TRBV21-1 to TRBJ1-1; the DNA was not compared with TRBD1, the D call given in the table. TRBV21-1 counts as a pseudogene. The CDR3 has 13 amino acids. This CDR3 reads CAKIRQVNTEAFF. In nucleotides, the CDR3 is TGTGCCAAGATCAGACAGGTGAACACTGAAGCTTTCTTT.

This clone was detected a few times. V and J are TRBV11-2 and TRBJ2-7, with D perhaps TRBD1 (6 bases). Trimming stripped 3 bases from V and 7 bases from J, with 19 bases between. The V gene's germline CDR1 is SGHAT and CDR2 FQNNGV. The CDR3 extends over 15 amino acids. In DNA, the CDR3 is TGTGCCAGCAGCTTTGATACAGGGTCCCTACGAGAGCAGTACTTC. The encoded protein is CASSFDTGSLREQYF.

The rearrangement uses TRBV18 and TRBJ1-5; D call uncertain. V shed 2 bases and J shed 5 bases, with 10 bases lying between them. Looked up from germline, CDR1 is KGHSH and CDR2 is LQKENI. This CDR3 is 14 amino acids long. CDR3 bases: TGTGCCAGCTCACCATCCGGTGCTCATCAGCCCCAGCATTTT. Translating gives CASSPSGAHQPQHF. Filled out from reference TRBV18 and TRBJ1-5, the complete variable domain reads NAGVMQNPRHLVRRRGQEARLRCSPMKGHSHVYWYRQLPEEGLKFMVYLQKENIIDESGMPKERFSAEFPKEGPSILRIQQVVRGDSAAYFCASSPSGAHQPQHFGDGTRLSIL.

This chain links TRBV28 with TRBJ2-1; perhaps TRBD1 as D (5 bases). CDR1 and CDR2 (germline): MDHEN, SYDVKM. Trimming left V 2 bases short and J 3 bases short, with 8 bases between. CDR3 length: 14 residues. The CDR3 DNA is TGTGCCAGCAGTTTACAAGACAGCTACAATGAGCAGTTCTTC. The encoded protein is CASSLQDSYNEQFF.

This sequence joins TRBV29-1 and TRBJ2-2, with TRBD2 as a possible D gene (6 bases). The V end lost 5 bases, the J end lost 4 bases, and 14 bases lay between the germline ends. The V gene's germline CDR1 is SQVTM and CDR2 ANQGSEA. This CDR3 has 14 residues. The CDR3 bases are TGCAGCGTTTGGGAGGTTAGCACCACCGGGGAGCTGTTTTTT. The encoded protein is CSVWEVSTTGELFF.

The chain is built from TRBV7-9 and TRBJ1-4; no clear D gene. Germline V gene sequence: CDR1 SEHNR, CDR2 FQNEAQ (reference sequence). The CDR3 is made up of 15 amino acids. V was pared by 4 bases and J by 0 bases, with 9 bases between. Here the CDR3 DNA reads TGTGCCAGCAGCTCTCCCGGAGCAACTAATGAAAAACTGTTTTTT. This translates into CASSSPGATNEKLFF.

Notes on this clone: Mismatch with germline at one junction end may stem from a read error. This chain uses TRBV7-2 with TRBJ2-5; D is perhaps TRBD2 (5 bases). Germline CDR1 reads SGHTA; CDR2 reads FQGNSA. CDR3 length: 14 residues. The CDR3 spells CASTLGSTGETQYF. CDR3 sequence (DNA): TGTGCCAGCACCTTAGGGAGTACGGGAGAGACCCAGTACTTC.

This clone was seen a few times. The rearrangement links TRBV18 to TRBJ2-3; 10 bases are a match to TRBD2. V was clipped by 1 base and J by 5 bases; unmatched bases: 9. Germline CDR1 KGHSH, CDR2 LQKENI. The CDR3 runs 17 residues. DNA for the CDR3: TGTGCCAGCTCACCACGCCTAGCGGGAGTAGGTCAAGATACGCAGTATTTT. Protein sequence: CASSPRLAGVGQDTQYF.

This clone was observed a few times. The chain employs TRBV11-2 and TRBJ2-7; 7 bases map to TRBD1. CDR1 and CDR2 from the germline V gene are SGHAT and FQNNGV. This CDR3 is built from 16 residues. J gave up 3 bases and V 5 bases, and 13 bases lay outside the gene matches. The CDR3 loop is CASSGRGGRGYYEQYF. DNA of the CDR3: TGTGCCAGCAGCGGCCGAGGGGGCCGAGGGTACTACGAGCAGTACTTC.

This clone was counted between two and nine times. This chain connects TRBV7-6 to TRBJ1-1; 8 nucleotides line up with TRBD1. Germline lookup yields CDR1 SGHVS and CDR2 FNYEAQ. J lost 7 bases, V lost 3 bases, and 4 bases had no gene match. The CDR3 length is 13 residues. The CDR3 reads CASSLAGTGEAFF. In DNA, the CDR3 is TGTGCCAGCAGCTTGGCCGGGACAGGTGAAGCTTTCTTT.

This clone appeared a few times. The CDR3 loop reads CASSEGGDYGYTF. The CDR3 coding sequence is TGTGCCAGCAGTGAAGGGGGAGACTATGGCTACACCTTC. The V and J genes are TRBV2 and TRBJ1-2, with no clear D. CDR3 length equals 13 residues. Trimming took off 1 base at V and 3 bases at J, with 6 bases between the two ends. Germline V gene lookup returns CDR1 SNHLY and CDR2 FYNNEI.

The table lists this clone with a few counts. The chain uses TRBV11-2 and TRBJ2-7, with 8 nucleotides matching TRBD2. The germline V gene encodes CDR1 SGHAT and CDR2 FQNNGV. This CDR3 is built from 19 residues. V shed 3 bases and J 2 bases; nucleotides not matched to a gene: 18. CDR3 protein: CASSFPTRGATQRTYEQYF. CDR3 nucleotides: TGTGCCAGCAGCTTTCCCACGCGGGGGGCTACCCAAAGAACCTACGAGCAGTACTTC.

The V and J genes are TRBV29-1 and TRBJ2-3; 9 bases match TRBD1. The CDR3 sequence is 14 residues long. Germline V gene data show CDR1 as SQVTM and CDR2 as ANQGSEA. The V and J ends lost 6 bases and 6 bases, in that order; junction bases with no gene match: 10. CDR3 nucleotide sequence: TGCAGCGTACAGGACAGGGGCGTCACGGATACGCAGTATTTT. Translated: CSVQDRGVTDTQYF.

This clone was recorded a few times. V and J are TRBV4-1 and TRBJ2-2; 13 positions match TRBD2. V shed 0 bases, J shed 2 bases, and the junction held 3 bases outside the gene matches. This CDR3 is built from 18 residues. Germline CDR1 MGHRA, CDR2 YSYEKL. The CDR3 is CASSQEGLAGFNTGELFF. CDR3 bases: TGCGCCAGCAGCCAAGAGGGACTAGCGGGGTTTAACACCGGGGAGCTGTTTTTT.

This clone was observed a handful of times. The chain joins TRBV18 to TRBJ2-7; TRBD1 aligns across 7 bases. This CDR3 has 15 amino acids. V lost 3 bases and J lost 3; bases outside the gene matches: 8. Germline V gives CDR1 KGHSH, CDR2 LQKENI. CDR3 nucleotide sequence: TGTGCCAGCTCACCTTCAGGGGGTCCTAACTACGAGCAGTACTTC. This gives the protein CASSPSGGPNYEQYF.

The chain combines TRBV7-9 with TRBJ2-1, with TRBD2 identical over 9 bases. Germline V gene lookup returns CDR1 SEHNR and CDR2 FQNEAQ (reference sequence). The junction had 7 bases not matched to a gene; V was cut back by 0 bases and J by 7 bases. The CDR3 spans 16 residues. As DNA, the CDR3 is TGTGCCAGCAGCTTAGCTAGCGGGGGCTCCGGGAATGAGCAGTTCTTC. This codes for CASSLASGGSGNEQFF.

V and J are TRBV5-4 and TRBJ1-6; 8 nucleotides match TRBD1. The germline CDR1 and CDR2 sequences are SGHNT and YYREEE (reference sequence). V was pared by 3 bases and J by 8 bases, with 7 bases of the junction left unmatched. The CDR3 spans 15 residues. The DNA for the CDR3 is TGTGCCAGCAGCTCACAGACAGGGGCGGATTCACCCCTCCACTTT. The encoded protein is CASSSQTGADSPLHF.

This clone was detected only a few times. CDR3 sequence reads: CSASEGATQHF. The CDR3 bases are TGCAGTGCTAGTGAGGGGGCGACTCAGCATTTT. The chain joins TRBV20-1 to TRBJ1-5; 7 bases map to TRBD1. This CDR3 contains 11 residues. Per germline, CDR1 DFQATT and CDR2 SNEGSKA (reference sequence). V lost 3 bases and J lost 13; bases outside the gene matches: 6.

This clone was observed a few times. The chain has TRBV30 and TRBJ1-5; the D gene is possibly TRBD1 (5 bases). The germline gives CDR1 GTSNPN, CDR2 SVGIG (reference sequence). The length of the CDR3 is 13 residues. V was trimmed by 8 bases and J by 4 bases, leaving 15 bases between them. The CDR3 DNA sequence: TGTGCCGCCTCGGGGGGGGGTAATCAGCCCCAGCATTTT. Amino acid sequence: CAASGGGNQPQHF.